This T cell receptor beta chain stems from a study of chemoradiotherapy in HPV16-positive cancers. Looking at the study overall: Functional T-cell assays on a couple of HPV16-positive patients' cells defined candidate HPV-specific clones and common TCR motifs.

Sequencing used immunoSEQ multiplex PCR; TCRdb keeps in-frame clones, though not all of them. The data show 23,000 or so clones, with about 90% seen just once and about 4.5% held by the top ten. Notes on the study in general: For HPV16-positive patients, expanding HPV-responsive T cells associated with longer recurrence-free survival. Candidate HPV-specific clones and E7-related TCR motifs grew in tumor during treatment.

Samples were taken several times over chemoradiotherapy. Notes on this clone: Its antigen is still unknown.

V shed 6 bases, J shed 0 bases, and the junction held 6 bases outside the gene matches. CDR1 is MNHEY, CDR2 SMNVEV, per germline (reference sequence). This CDR3 contains 16 residues. The TCR comes from a human donor with HPV-associated anogenital cancer. The chain joins TRBV27 to TRBJ2-7; 12 bases align to TRBD2. This material consisted of blood, taken from a patient who underwent chemoradiotherapy. CDR3 DNA sequence: TGTGCCAGCAGACTAGCGGGAGGCCCGGGCTCCTACGAGCAGTACTTC. Residues: CASRLAGGPGSYEQYF.